This T cell receptor (beta chain) was found in a study of cytomegalovirus exposure and HLA in healthy donors. Overall study results and limits: Later on, an analysis found that several of the most significant clusters appeared to be linked to common viral pathogens, which included parvovirus B19. A prior analysis recorded that most TCR beta V segments were productive about 87% or about 30% of the time. According to the study, approximately 150 TCR beta chains were cytomegalovirus-associated.

Researchers ran the PCR with 60 Vbeta and 13 Jbeta primers. The protocol was immunoSEQ multiplex PCR, while the TCRdb copy is restricted to in-frame clones and leaves out a portion. The sample records over 100,000 clones, roughly 72% being singletons. This clone occurred once. Its antigen remains unknown. The V gene's germline CDR1 is SGHVS and CDR2 FNYEAQ. This CDR3 is 16 amino acids long. J gave up 4 bases and V 5 bases, and 7 bases lay outside the gene matches. The chain joins TRBV7-6 to TRBJ2-6, with TRBD1 matching over 8 bases. Sample: PBMCs. This TCR was sampled from a male donor in good health and CMV-seronegative. CDR3 protein: CASSPRQGRGANVLTF. The CDR3 nucleotides read TGTGCCAGCAGCCCCAGACAGGGGAGAGGGGCCAACGTCCTGACTTTC. Full variable domain (remainder filled in from reference TRBV7-6 and TRBJ2-6): GAGVSQSPRYKVTKRGQDVALRCDPISGHVSLYWYRQALGQGPEFLTYFNYEAQQDKSGLPNDRFSAERPEGSISTLTIQRTEQRDSAMYRCASSPRQGRGANVLTFGAGSRLTVL.